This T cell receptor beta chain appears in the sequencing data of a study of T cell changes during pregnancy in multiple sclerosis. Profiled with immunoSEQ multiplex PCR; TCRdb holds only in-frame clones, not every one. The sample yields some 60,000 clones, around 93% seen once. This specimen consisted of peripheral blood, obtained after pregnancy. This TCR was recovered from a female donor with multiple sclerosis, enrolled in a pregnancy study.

CDR3 amino acids: CASSQGASSYNEQFF. The DNA of the CDR3 is TGCGCCAGCAGCCAAGGAGCGAGCTCCTACAATGAGCAGTTCTTC. The V call is TRBV4-1, the J call TRBJ2-1; no reliable D call. The CDR3 runs 15 residues. Deletions cut 1 base from V and 0 bases from J, with 7 bases between. Looked up from germline, CDR1 is MGHRA and CDR2 is YSYEKL.